The rows below give T cell receptor beta chains drawn from one sample of a study of ipilimumab plus nivolumab after autologous stem cell transplantation. TCRdb keeps only in-frame clones here, not all; method: immunoSEQ multiplex PCR. The repertoire holds about 83,000 clones, nearly 85% seen once, with 2% to 2.5% in the top ten. The source was PBMCs, collected in a trial of ipilimumab plus nivolumab as post-transplant consolidation. The source is a male donor with diffuse large B-cell lymphoma. Each CDR3 is given with its conserved first and last residue. D genes are given only for firm matches. Not every row has a clone size; where given, it reads once, few, many or a size class.

J gene | V gene | D gene | clone size | CDR3 protein | CDR3 DNA
TRBJ1-5 | TRBV7-8 | - | - | CASSLPSGAQPQHF | TGTGCCAGCAGCTTACCATCTGGGGCCCAGCCCCAGCATTTT
TRBJ2-7 | TRBV19 | - | - | CASSKKGQNYEQYF | TGTGCCAGTAGTAAGAAGGGGCAGAACTACGAGCAGTACTTC
TRBJ2-5 | TRBV7-3 | - | - | CASSSGLGETQYF | TGTGCCAGCAGCTCGGGACTGGGGGAGACCCAGTACTTC
TRBJ2-5 | TRBV9 | - | - | CASSRTGSAETQYF | TGTGCCAGCAGCCGCACCGGCAGTGCAGAGACCCAGTACTTC
TRBJ1-4 | TRBV6-1 | - | - | CASSERRSFNEKLFF | TGTGCCAGCAGTGAAAGACGCAGCTTTAATGAAAAACTGTTTTTT
TRBJ1-2 | TRBV30 | TRBD1 | - | CAWRIPGTATGGYTF | TGTGCCTGGAGAATACCGGGGACAGCGACCGGCGGCTACACCTTC
TRBJ1-6 | TRBV19 | - | many | CASSIVGDVSPLHF | TGTGCCAGTAGTATAGTAGGGGACGTATCACCCCTCCACTTT
TRBJ1-4 | TRBV7-9 | - | - | CASSLLTASNEKLFF | TGTGCCAGCAGCTTATTAACAGCCTCGAATGAAAAACTGTTTTTT
TRBJ2-2 | TRBV5-1 | TRBD1 | - | CASSLAAQGAANTGELFF | TGCGCCAGCAGCTTGGCCGCACAGGGGGCGGCGAACACCGGGGAGCTGTTTTTT
TRBJ2-5 | TRBV5-6 | TRBD1 | - | CASSYPDRGVFGEETQYF | TGTGCCAGCAGCTATCCGGACAGGGGAGTTTTTGGCGAAGAGACCCAGTACTTC
TRBJ2-7 | TRBV11-3 | - | few | CASSRTGYEQYF | TGTGCCAGCAGCCGAACGGGGTACGAGCAGTACTTC
TRBJ1-1 | TRBV5-1 | - | - | CASSRAGGTGNTEAFF | TGCGCCAGCAGCCGCGCTGGGGGGACGGGGAACACTGAAGCTTTCTTT
TRBJ2-4 | TRBV5-4 | - | - | CASSSDRVDKNIQYF | TGTGCCAGCAGCTCCGATCGGGTAGACAAAAACATTCAGTACTTC
TRBJ1-2 | TRBV5-1 | - | few | CASSTGGPGQDGYTF | TGCGCCAGCAGCACCGGGGGGCCAGGGCAGGATGGCTACACCTTC
TRBJ1-5 | TRBV5-3 | - | - | CARSQRPPQHF | TGTGCCAGAAGTCAGCGTCCACCCCAGCATTTT
TRBJ1-1 | TRBV5-4 | TRBD1 | - | CASSLRTGGLMNTEAFF | TGTGCCAGCAGCTTACGGACAGGGGGCCTTATGAACACTGAAGCTTTCTTT
TRBJ2-3 | TRBV2 | - | once | CAGHRGGSDTQYF | TGTGCCGGACACAGGGGAGGGTCAGATACGCAGTATTTT
TRBJ2-3 | TRBV5-4 | - | - | CASSWTSASTDTQYF | TGTGCCAGCAGCTGGACCTCCGCTAGCACAGATACGCAGTATTTT
TRBJ1-6 | TRBV2 | - | few | CAVSGRDNSPLHF | TGTGCCGTAAGTGGCAGAGATAATTCACCCCTCCACTTT
TRBJ1-2 | TRBV10-3 | - | - | CAISGVRGARGYTF | TGTGCCATCAGTGGGGTCCGGGGGGCGCGGGGCTACACCTTC
TRBJ1-2 | TRBV5-4 | TRBD1 | - | CASSSGQGDYGYTF | TGTGCCAGCAGCTCTGGACAGGGGGACTATGGCTACACCTTC
TRBJ2-7 | TRBV7-6 | - | - | CASSDLITQNDEQYF | TGTGCCAGCAGCGATCTTATTACTCAGAACGACGAGCAGTACTTC
TRBJ2-6 | TRBV7-2 | - | - | CASSSRGTSGANVLTF | TGTGCCAGCAGCTCACGTGGGACCTCTGGGGCCAACGTCCTGACTTTC
TRBJ2-2 | TRBV7-6 | - | - | CASSLPGGAGELFF | TGTGCCAGCAGCTTGCCGGGCGGCGCCGGGGAGCTGTTTTTT
TRBJ1-1 | TRBV11-2 | - | - | CASSRFNTEAFF | TGTGCCAGCAGCCGTTTTAACACTGAAGCTTTCTTT
TRBJ1-6 | TRBV4-1 | TRBD1 | - | CASRHRDRSNSPLHF | TGCGCCAGCAGACACCGGGACAGAAGCAATTCACCCCTCCACTTT
TRBJ2-5 | TRBV19 | TRBD2 | - | CASSQAGGRETQYF | TGTGCCAGTAGTCAAGCGGGGGGGCGGGAGACCCAGTACTTC
TRBJ1-4 | TRBV4-2 | TRBD1 | - | CASSKNSGTGGMWNEKLFF | TGTGCCAGCAGCAAGAATTCCGGGACAGGCGGTATGTGGAATGAAAAACTGTTTTTT
TRBJ1-4 | TRBV4-3 | TRBD1 | - | CASSQDRRGRVSNEKLFF | TGCGCCAGCAGCCAAGATCGGAGGGGGCGGGTTTCTAATGAAAAACTGTTTTTT
TRBJ2-7 | TRBV5-4 | TRBD2 | - | CASSFGGSLAGAYEQYF | TGTGCCAGCAGCTTCGGGGGCTCGCTAGCGGGGGCTTACGAGCAGTACTTC
TRBJ2-1 | TRBV7-2 | TRBD2 | - | CASSPRAGGHSSYNEQFF | TGTGCCAGCAGCCCAAGAGCGGGGGGCCATAGTTCCTACAATGAGCAGTTCTTC
TRBJ1-1 | TRBV5-6 | TRBD1 | - | CASSGSRTGHTEAFF | TGTGCCAGCAGCGGAAGCAGGACAGGGCACACTGAAGCTTTCTTT
TRBJ2-2 | TRBV4-2 | - | - | CASSQGGRRRSSGELFF | TGTGCCAGCAGCCAGGGAGGACGGCGTAGGTCAAGCGGGGAGCTGTTTTTT
TRBJ2-5 | TRBV5-3 | TRBD2 | - | CARSLPTSGGRIQETQYF | TGTGCCAGAAGCTTGCCGACTAGCGGGGGGCGTATCCAAGAGACCCAGTACTTC
TRBJ2-1 | TRBV4-1 | TRBD2 | - | CASSTPQGPPAGGRLDEQFF | TGCGCCAGCAGCACCCCCCAGGGTCCCCCCGCGGGGGGCCGTTTGGATGAGCAGTTCTTC
TRBJ1-4 | TRBV5-8 | - | - | CASTTSGGKLFF | TGTGCCAGCACCACTTCGGGGGGAAAACTGTTTTTT
TRBJ2-2 | TRBV7-2 | - | - | CASNLVGTNTGELFF | TGTGCCAGCAATTTGGTGGGGACGAACACCGGGGAGCTGTTTTTT
TRBJ1-3 | TRBV10-1 | - | many | CASRSGESSGNTIYF | TGCGCCAGCAGGTCCGGAGAATCCTCTGGAAACACCATATATTTT
TRBJ2-5 | TRBV30 | - | - | CAWSVRRAQETQYF | TGTGCCTGGAGTGTACGGAGGGCTCAAGAGACCCAGTACTTC
TRBJ1-5 | TRBV19 | - | once | CASSILGSNQPQHF | TGTGCCAGTAGTATACTGGGAAGCAATCAGCCCCAGCATTTT
TRBJ1-5 | TRBV5-1 | - | once | CASSRDGEGPQHF | TGCGCCAGCAGCCGAGACGGCGAGGGGCCCCAGCATTTT
TRBJ2-7 | TRBV10-2 | - | - | CASSDVFRYEQYF | TGCGCCAGCAGTGATGTGTTTAGGTACGAGCAGTACTTC
TRBJ1-1 | TRBV18 | - | - | CASSQTQYTEAFF | TGTGCCAGCTCACAAACCCAATACACTGAAGCTTTCTTT
TRBJ2-3 | TRBV27 | - | - | CASSFSRHTDTQYF | TGTGCCAGCAGTTTCTCCAGACACACAGATACGCAGTATTTT
TRBJ2-2 | TRBV7-2 | TRBD2 | once | CASSLGLAGLNTGELFF | TGTGCCAGCAGCCTGGGACTAGCGGGGCTTAACACCGGGGAGCTGTTTTTT
TRBJ2-2 | TRBV6-5 | - | - | CASSFEPTNTGELFF | TGTGCCAGCAGTTTCGAACCAACGAACACCGGGGAGCTGTTTTTT
TRBJ1-3 | TRBV5-1 | TRBD1 | - | CASSTGDSGNTIYF | TGCGCCAGCAGCACAGGGGACTCTGGAAACACCATATATTTT
TRBJ2-7 | TRBV6-6 | - | medium-sized | CASSPDHEQYF | TGTGCCAGCAGTCCGGACCACGAGCAGTACTTC
TRBJ2-4 | TRBV19 | TRBD2 | - | CASSIRGGLGKNIQYF | TGTGCCAGTAGTATACGGGGGGGCCTTGGCAAAAACATTCAGTACTTC
TRBJ2-5 | TRBV19 | - | - | CASSPGPSQETQYF | TGTGCCAGTAGTCCGGGACCGAGCCAAGAGACCCAGTACTTC
TRBJ1-2 | TRBV5-1 | TRBD1 | - | CASSPGQGGYGYTF | TGCGCCAGCAGCCCTGGACAGGGTGGGTATGGCTACACCTTC
TRBJ1-1 | TRBV5-1 | - | - | CASSGGRPGGTEAFF | TGCGCCAGCAGCGGAGGCCGGCCGGGCGGCACTGAAGCTTTCTTT
TRBJ1-2 | TRBV11-3 | - | - | CASSLDRAGYTF | TGTGCCAGCAGCTTAGACAGGGCTGGCTACACCTTC
TRBJ2-1 | TRBV2 | TRBD1 | - | CASKTTGAETNEQFF | TGTGCCAGCAAGACTACAGGGGCTGAGACCAATGAGCAGTTCTTC
TRBJ2-1 | TRBV5-1 | TRBD2 | - | CASSPRLANEQFF | TGCGCCAGCAGCCCTCGACTAGCCAATGAGCAGTTCTTC
TRBJ2-7 | TRBV27 | TRBD2 | - | CASSPSSGESSYEQYF | TGTGCCAGCAGTCCCTCTAGCGGGGAGAGCTCCTACGAGCAGTACTTC
TRBJ1-4 | TRBV10-3 | - | - | CAISESLKFSGVKVEDEKLFF | TGTGCCATCAGTGAGTCGTTAAAGTTCTCGGGGGTAAAGGTAGAGGATGAAAAACTGTTTTTT